This T cell receptor beta chain was identified during a study of regulatory T cells in long-lasting Graves disease. As for time point: newly diagnosed GD, antithyroid drugs for less than 3 months. RNA extracted from PBMCs served as the sequencing template. Arm-PCR of CDR3 regions and iRepertoire HTBI primers were used to build TCR beta libraries. MiXCR, applied by TCRdb to the multiplex PCR reads, yields one record per CDR3 protein. The sample has hundreds of thousands of distinct CDR3 sequences; less than 20% are singletons. In addition, the sample was reused for a study of T cells in Graves' hyperthyroidism and ophthalmopathy. That study reports: The authors deemed Graves' hyperthyroidism stable absent ophthalmopathy progression within 18 months. The TCR CDR3 first-round RT-PCR relied on the HTBI primer set. Researchers found most expanded thyroid clonotypes above 0.001 in blood as well.

This specimen consisted of peripheral blood mononuclear cells (PBMCs), obtained at new diagnosis, from a patient treated with antithyroid drugs. The receptor's source is a woman aged 30 to 39 with Graves disease.

The CDR3 DNA reads TGTGCCAGCAGCCAAGGAGTCGCGGAGCAAGAGACCCAGTACTTC. Translated: CASSQGVAEQETQYF. The chain joins TRBV3-1 to TRBJ2-5, with D unclear. The CDR3 contains 15 residues. Germline V gene lookup returns CDR1 LGHDT and CDR2 YNNKEL (reference sequence). Between the trimmed V and J ends, which lost 1 base and 2 bases, there was a span of 11 bases.